Detailed here is one T cell receptor (beta chain). Antigen unknown. This sample was included in a study of cytomegalovirus exposure and HLA in healthy donors. Profiling relied on immunoSEQ multiplex PCR, and the TCRdb table lists in-frame clones only, not all of them. The table records about 130,000 clones, about 90% of them present only once. This CDR3 has 14 amino acids. Germline V gene sequence: CDR1 LNHDA, CDR2 SQIVND (reference sequence). With V trimmed by 6 bases and J by 7 bases, 8 bases remained unmatched. General study results and limits: Rare TCR sequences predominated, though certain public TCRs were found in many donors.

The chain employs TRBV19 and TRBJ1-5; 8 nucleotides match TRBD1. The specimen was PBMCs. The receptor was derived from a woman aged 25 to 45 in good health and CMV-seropositive. The CDR3 coding sequence is TGTGCCAGTAGCCGGGACAGGATGGCCCAGCCCCAGCATTTT. It translates to CASSRDRMAQPQHF. The variable domain in full, completed from reference TRBV19 and TRBJ1-5, reads DGGITQSPKYLFRKEGQNVTLSCEQNLNHDAMYWYRQDPGQGLRLIYYSQIVNDFQKGDIAEGYSVSREKKESFPLTVTSAQKNPTAFYLCASSRDRMAQPQHFGDGTRLSIL.